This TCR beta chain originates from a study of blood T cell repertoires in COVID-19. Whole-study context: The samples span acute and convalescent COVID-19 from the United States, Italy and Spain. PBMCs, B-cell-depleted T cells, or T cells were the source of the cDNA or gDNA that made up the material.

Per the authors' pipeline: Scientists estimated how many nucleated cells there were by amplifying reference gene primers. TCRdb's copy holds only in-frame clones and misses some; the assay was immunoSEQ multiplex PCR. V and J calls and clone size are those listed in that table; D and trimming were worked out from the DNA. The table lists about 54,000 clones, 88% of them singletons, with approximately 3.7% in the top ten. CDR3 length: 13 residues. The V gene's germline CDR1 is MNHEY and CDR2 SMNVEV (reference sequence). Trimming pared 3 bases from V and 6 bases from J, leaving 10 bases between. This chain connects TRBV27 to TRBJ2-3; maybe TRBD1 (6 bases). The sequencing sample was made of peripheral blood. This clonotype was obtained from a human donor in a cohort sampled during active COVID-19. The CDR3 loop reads CASSFTGWDTQYF. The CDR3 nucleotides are TGTGCCAGCAGTTTCACAGGGTGGGATACGCAGTATTTT.